This T cell receptor (beta chain) was captured in a study of CD8 T cells in ankylosing spondylitis. Study outcomes and limitations: Enrichment of disease-linked clones was reportedly significant in matched ankylosing spondylitis synovial fluid. Roughly eight highly homologous variants made up a TCR beta motif that seemed to typify ankylosing spondylitis blood.

As for this clonotype: No antigen is known for it.

A single record per CDR3 protein comes from TCRdb applying MiXCR to the 5' RACE reads. Of some 140,000 distinct CDR3 sequences in the sample, 15% to 20% were seen once. This receptor was taken from a male donor with ankylosing spondylitis. Source material: blood, either unsorted or a sorted T cell fraction (not recorded which).

The CDR3 nucleotides read TGTGCCAGCAGCGCCTCCTGGGGTTGGTCAGAGACCCAGTACTTC. This gives the protein CASSASWGWSETQYF. The V call is TRBV9, the J call TRBJ2-5; no definite D call. This CDR3 is 15 amino acids long. V lost 3 bases to trimming and J lost 4 bases, with 16 bases between them. Per germline, CDR1 SGDLS and CDR2 YYNGEE.